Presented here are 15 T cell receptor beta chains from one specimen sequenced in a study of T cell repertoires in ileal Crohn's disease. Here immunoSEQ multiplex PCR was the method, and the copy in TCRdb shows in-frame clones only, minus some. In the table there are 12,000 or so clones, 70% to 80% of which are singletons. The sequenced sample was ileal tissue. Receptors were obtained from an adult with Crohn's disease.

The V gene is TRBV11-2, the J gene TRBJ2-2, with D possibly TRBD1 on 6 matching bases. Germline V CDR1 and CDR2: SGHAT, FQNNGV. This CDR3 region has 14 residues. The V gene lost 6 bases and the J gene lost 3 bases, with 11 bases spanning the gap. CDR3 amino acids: CASSQGPDTGELFF. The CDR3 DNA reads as TGTGCCAGCAGTCAGGGGCCAGACACCGGGGAGCTGTTTTTT.

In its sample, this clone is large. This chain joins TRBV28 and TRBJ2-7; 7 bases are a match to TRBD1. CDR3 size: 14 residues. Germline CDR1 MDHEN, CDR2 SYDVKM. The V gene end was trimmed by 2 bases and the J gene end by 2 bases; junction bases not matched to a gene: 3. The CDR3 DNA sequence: TGTGCCAGCAGTTTAGGGCAGGGGGCCTACGAGCAGTACTTC. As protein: CASSLGQGAYEQYF. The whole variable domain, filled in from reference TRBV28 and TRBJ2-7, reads DVKVTQSSRYLVKRTGEKVFLECVQDMDHENMFWYRQDPGLGLRLIYFSYDVKMKEKGDIPEGYSVSREKKERFSLILESASTNQTSMYLCASSLGQGAYEQYFGPGTRLTVT.

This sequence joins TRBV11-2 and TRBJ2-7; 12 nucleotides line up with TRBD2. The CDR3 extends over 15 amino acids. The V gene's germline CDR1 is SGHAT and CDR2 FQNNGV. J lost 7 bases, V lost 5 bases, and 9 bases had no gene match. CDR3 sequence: CASSPTLAGGLEQYF. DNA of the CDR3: TGTGCCAGCAGCCCAACCCTAGCGGGGGGGCTTGAGCAGTACTTC.

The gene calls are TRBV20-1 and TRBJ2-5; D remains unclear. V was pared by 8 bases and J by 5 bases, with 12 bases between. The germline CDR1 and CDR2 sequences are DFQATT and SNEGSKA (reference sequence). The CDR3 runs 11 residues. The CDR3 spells CSRSARETQYF. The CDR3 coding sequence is TGCAGTCGGAGCGCCCGGGAGACCCAGTACTTC.

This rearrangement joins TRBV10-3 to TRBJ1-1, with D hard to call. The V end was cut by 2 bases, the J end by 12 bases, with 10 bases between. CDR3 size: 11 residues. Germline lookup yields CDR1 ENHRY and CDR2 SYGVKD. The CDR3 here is CAISEGTLTFF. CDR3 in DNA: TGTGCCATCAGTGAGGGTACCCTAACTTTCTTT.

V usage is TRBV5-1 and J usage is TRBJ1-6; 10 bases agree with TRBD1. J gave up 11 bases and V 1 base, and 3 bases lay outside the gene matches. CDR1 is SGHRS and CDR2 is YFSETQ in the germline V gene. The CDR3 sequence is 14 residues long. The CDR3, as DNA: TGCGCCAGCAGCTTGAGGGACAGGGGTACACCCCTCCACTTT. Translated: CASSLRDRGTPLHF.

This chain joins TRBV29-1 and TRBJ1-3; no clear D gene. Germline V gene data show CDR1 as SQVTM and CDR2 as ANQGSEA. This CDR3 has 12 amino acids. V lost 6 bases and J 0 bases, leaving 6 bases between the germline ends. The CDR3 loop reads CSVAVSGNTIYF. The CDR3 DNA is TGCAGCGTCGCAGTCTCTGGAAACACCATATATTTT. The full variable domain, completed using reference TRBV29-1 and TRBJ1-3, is SAVISQKPSRDICQRGTSLTIQCQVDSQVTMMFWYRQQPGQSLTLIATANQGSEATYESGFVIDKFPISRPNLTFSTLTVSNMSPEDSSIYLCSVAVSGNTIYFGEGSWLTVV.

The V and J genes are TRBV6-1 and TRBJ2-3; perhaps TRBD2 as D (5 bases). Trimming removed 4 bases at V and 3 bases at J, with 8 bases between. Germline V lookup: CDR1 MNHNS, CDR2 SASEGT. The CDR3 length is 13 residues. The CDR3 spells CASSVRTTDTQYF. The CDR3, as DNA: TGTGCCAGCAGTGTGCGGACTACAGATACGCAGTATTTT.

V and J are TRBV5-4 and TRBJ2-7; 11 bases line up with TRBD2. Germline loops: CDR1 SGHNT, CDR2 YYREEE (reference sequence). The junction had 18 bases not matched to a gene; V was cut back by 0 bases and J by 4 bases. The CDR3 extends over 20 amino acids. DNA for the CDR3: TGTGCCAGCAGCTTGGCCGGGTTAGCGGGAGGGTTTTTTTTTCGTTACGAGCAGTACTTC. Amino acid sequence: CASSLAGLAGGFFFRYEQYF.

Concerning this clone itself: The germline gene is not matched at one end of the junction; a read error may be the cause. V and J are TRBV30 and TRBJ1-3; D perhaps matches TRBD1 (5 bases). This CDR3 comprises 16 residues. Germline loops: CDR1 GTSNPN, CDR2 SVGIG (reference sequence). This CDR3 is CTWSYGLSGAGNTIYF. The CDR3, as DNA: TGTACCTGGAGTTATGGGCTGTCGGGGGCTGGAAACACCATATATTTT.

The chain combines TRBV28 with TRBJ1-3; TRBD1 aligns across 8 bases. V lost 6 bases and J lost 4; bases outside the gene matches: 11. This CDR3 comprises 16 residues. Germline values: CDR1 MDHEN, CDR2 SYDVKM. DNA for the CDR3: TGTGCCAGCAGCGCGACCGCCGGACAGGGAGGAAACACCATATATTTT. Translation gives CASSATAGQGGNTIYF.

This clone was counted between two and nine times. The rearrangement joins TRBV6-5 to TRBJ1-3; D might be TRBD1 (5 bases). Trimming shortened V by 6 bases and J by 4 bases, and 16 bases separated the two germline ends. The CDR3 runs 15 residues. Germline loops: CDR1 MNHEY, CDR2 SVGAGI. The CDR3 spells CASSLTPGVGNTIYF. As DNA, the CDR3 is TGTGCCAGCAGCCTGACCCCGGGGGTGGGAAACACCATATATTTT.

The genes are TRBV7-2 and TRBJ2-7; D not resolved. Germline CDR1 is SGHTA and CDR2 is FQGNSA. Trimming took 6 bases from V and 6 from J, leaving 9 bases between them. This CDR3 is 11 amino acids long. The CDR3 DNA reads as TGTGCCAGCAGTCCGTCCCGCGAGCAGTACTTC. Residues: CASSPSREQYF.

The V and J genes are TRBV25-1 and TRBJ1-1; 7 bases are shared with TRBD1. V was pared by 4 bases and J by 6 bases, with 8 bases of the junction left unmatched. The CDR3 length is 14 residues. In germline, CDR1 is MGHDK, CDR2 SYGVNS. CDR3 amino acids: CASSGVGGRPEAFF. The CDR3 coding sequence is TGTGCCAGCAGTGGGGTAGGGGGCAGACCTGAAGCTTTCTTT. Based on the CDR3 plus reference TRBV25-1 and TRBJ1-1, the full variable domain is EADIYQTPRYLVIGTGKKITLECSQTMGHDKMYWYQQDPGMELHLIHYSYGVNSTEKGDLSSESTVSRIRTEHFPLTLESARPSHTSQYLCASSGVGGRPEAFFGQGTRLTVV.

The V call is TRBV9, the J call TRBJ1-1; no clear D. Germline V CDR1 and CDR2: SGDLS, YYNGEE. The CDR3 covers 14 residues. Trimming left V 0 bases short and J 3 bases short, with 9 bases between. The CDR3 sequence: CASSVAWPDTEAFF. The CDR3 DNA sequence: TGTGCCAGCAGCGTAGCTTGGCCCGACACTGAAGCTTTCTTT.